This T cell receptor (beta chain) stems from a study of blood T cell repertoires in COVID-19. Study background: There were acute and convalescent COVID-19 samples, and they came from the United States, Italy and Spain. Sample material is recorded as cDNA or gDNA derived from T cells, B-cell-depleted T cells, or PBMCs.

The germline V gene has CDR1 MNHEY and CDR2 SVGEGT. V dropped 3 bases and J dropped 10; count of bases not matched to a gene: 11. The CDR3 has 15 residues. As handled by the study authors: The assay estimated nucleated cells by amplifying reference gene primers. Assay: immunoSEQ multiplex PCR; the TCRdb copy retains only in-frame clones and omits some. V and J calls and clone size come straight from that table; D and trimming were deduced from the DNA. Seen here are around 250,000 clones, around 83% observed once, and the top ten hold roughly 8.6%. J is TRBJ2-1 and V is TRBV6-2 or TRBV6-3; 8 nucleotides line up with TRBD1. Source material: peripheral blood. The TCR comes from a man in his forties with active or convalescent COVID-19. CDR3 loop: CASSYAGTGQWEQFF. In nucleotides, the CDR3 is TGTGCCAGCAGTTATGCCGGGACAGGTCAATGGGAGCAGTTCTTC.